The TCR beta chain under discussion was sequenced for a study of blood T cell repertoires in COVID-19. Study-wide context: Donors in the United States, Italy and Spain gave samples during acute or convalescent COVID-19. T cells, B-cell-depleted T cells, or PBMCs supplied cDNA or gDNA.

Trimming removed 0 bases from V and 1 base from J, with 6 bases in between. CDR1 and CDR2 from the germline V gene are LGHDT and YNNKEL (reference sequence). The CDR3 spans 14 residues. Original handling: Reference gene primer amplification gave estimated nucleated cell counts. The protocol was immunoSEQ multiplex PCR, while the TCRdb copy is restricted to in-frame clones and leaves out a portion. That table supplies the V and J calls and clone size; D and trimming were determined from the DNA. The table includes around 250,000 clones, over 75% detected once. Before being deemed recovered, Cohort 3 donors had two negative PCRs, clearance, or symptom resolution.

This sequence originates from a woman in her forties or fifties who had recovered from COVID-19. The sequenced material came from PBMCs or T cells enriched from blood (not recorded which). The chain couples TRBV3-1 (or the pseudogene TRBV3-2) to TRBJ1-1; D not certain. The CDR3 DNA is TGTGCCAGCAGCCAAGATTTGGCGAACACTGAAGCTTTCTTT. Translating gives CASSQDLANTEAFF.